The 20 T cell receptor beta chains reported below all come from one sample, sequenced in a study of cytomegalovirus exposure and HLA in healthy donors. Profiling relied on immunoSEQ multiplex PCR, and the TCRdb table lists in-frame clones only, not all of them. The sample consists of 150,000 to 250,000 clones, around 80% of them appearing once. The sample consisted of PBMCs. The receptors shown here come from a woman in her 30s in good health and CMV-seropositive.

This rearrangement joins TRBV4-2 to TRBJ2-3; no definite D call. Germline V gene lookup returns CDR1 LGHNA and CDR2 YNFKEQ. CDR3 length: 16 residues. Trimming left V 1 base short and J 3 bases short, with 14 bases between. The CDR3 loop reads CASSQGARPFTDTQYF. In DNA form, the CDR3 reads TGTGCCAGCAGCCAAGGGGCCAGACCCTTTACAGATACGCAGTATTTT.

The CDR3 bases are TGTGCCAGTAGTGTCGGGACAGGGGGCCACGAGCAGTACTTC. Translated, it gives CASSVGTGGHEQYF. The rearrangement uses TRBV19 and TRBJ2-7, with 12 bases lining up with TRBD1. J gave up 5 bases and V 5 bases, and 4 bases lay outside the gene matches. The CDR3 has 14 residues. Per the germline V gene, CDR1 is LNHDA and CDR2 is SQIVND (reference sequence).

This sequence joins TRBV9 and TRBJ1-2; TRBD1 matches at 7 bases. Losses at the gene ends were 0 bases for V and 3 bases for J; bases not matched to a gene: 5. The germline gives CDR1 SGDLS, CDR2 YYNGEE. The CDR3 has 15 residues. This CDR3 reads CASSVGDRDYYGYTF. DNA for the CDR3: TGTGCCAGCAGCGTAGGGGACAGAGATTACTATGGCTACACCTTC.

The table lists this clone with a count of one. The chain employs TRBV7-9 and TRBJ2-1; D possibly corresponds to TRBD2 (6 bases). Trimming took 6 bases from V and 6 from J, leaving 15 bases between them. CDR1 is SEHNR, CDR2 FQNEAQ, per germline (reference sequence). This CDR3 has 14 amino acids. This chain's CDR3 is CASRAGLIGNEQFF. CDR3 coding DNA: TGTGCCAGCAGAGCTGGACTAATTGGCAATGAGCAGTTCTTC.

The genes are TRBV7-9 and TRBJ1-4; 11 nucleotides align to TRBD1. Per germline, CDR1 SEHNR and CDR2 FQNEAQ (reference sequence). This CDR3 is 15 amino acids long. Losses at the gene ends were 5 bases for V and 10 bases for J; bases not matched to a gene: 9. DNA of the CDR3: TGTGCCAGCAGCCCGCTTGGACAGGGGGCAGGAAAACTGTTTTTT. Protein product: CASSPLGQGAGKLFF.

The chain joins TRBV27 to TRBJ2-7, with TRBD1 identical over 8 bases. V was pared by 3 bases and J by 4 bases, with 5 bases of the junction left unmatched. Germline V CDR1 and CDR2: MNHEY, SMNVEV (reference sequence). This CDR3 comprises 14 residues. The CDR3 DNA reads TGTGCCAGCAGTTTTCAAGGACAGGGATACGAGCAGTACTTC. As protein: CASSFQGQGYEQYF.

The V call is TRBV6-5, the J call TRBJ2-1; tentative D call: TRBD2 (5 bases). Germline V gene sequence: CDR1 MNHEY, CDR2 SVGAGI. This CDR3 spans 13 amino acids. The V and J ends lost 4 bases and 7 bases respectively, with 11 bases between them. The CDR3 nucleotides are TGTGCCAGCAGTTCGGGAATAGCGAATGAGCAGTTCTTC. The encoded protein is CASSSGIANEQFF.

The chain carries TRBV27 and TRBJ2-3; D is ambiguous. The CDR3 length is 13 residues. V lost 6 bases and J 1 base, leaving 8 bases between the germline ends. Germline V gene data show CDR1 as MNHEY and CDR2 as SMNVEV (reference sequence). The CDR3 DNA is TGTGCCAGCAGGGTACTGGGCACAGATACGCAGTATTTT. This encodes CASRVLGTDTQYF.

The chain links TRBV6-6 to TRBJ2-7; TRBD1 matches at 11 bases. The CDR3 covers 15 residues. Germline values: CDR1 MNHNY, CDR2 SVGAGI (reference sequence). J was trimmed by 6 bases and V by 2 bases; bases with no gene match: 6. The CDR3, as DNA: TGTGCCAGCAGTTACCGCGTGGACAGGGGGCTCGAGCAGTACTTC. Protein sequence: CASSYRVDRGLEQYF.

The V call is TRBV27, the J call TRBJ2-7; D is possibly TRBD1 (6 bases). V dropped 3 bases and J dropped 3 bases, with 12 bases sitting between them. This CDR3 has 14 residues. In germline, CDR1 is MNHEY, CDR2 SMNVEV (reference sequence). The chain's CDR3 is CASSLQGPYYEQYF. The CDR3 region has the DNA TGTGCCAGCAGTTTGCAGGGGCCCTACTACGAGCAGTACTTC.

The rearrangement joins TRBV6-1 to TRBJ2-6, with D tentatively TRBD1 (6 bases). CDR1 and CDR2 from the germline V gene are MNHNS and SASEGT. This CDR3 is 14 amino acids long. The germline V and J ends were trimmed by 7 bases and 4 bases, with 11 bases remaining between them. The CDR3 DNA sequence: TGTGCCAGCACCACAGGGACCGGGGCCAACGTCCTGACTTTC. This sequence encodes CASTTGTGANVLTF.

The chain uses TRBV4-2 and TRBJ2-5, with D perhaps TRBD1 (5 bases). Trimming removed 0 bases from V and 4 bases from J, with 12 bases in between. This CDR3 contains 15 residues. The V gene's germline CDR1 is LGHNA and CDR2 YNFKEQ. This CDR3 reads CASSQEMRQGETQYF. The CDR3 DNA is TGTGCCAGCAGCCAAGAAATGAGGCAGGGAGAGACCCAGTACTTC.

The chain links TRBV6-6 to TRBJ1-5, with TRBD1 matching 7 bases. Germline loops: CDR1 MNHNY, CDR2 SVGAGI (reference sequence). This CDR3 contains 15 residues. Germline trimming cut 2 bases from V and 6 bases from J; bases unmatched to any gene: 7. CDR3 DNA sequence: TGTGCCAGCAGTTACCTCAGGGGGGCCGGTCAGCCCCAGCATTTT. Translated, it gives CASSYLRGAGQPQHF.

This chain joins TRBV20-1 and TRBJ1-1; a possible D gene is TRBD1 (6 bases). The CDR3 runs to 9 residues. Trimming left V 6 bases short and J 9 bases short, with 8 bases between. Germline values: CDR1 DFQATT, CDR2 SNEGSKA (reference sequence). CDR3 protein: CSAGAQAFF. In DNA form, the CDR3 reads TGCAGTGCGGGGGCGCAAGCTTTCTTT.

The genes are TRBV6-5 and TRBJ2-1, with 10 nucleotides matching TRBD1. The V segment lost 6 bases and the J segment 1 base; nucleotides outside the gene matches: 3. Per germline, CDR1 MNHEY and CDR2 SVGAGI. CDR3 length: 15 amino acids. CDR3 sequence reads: CASSRQGASYNEQFF. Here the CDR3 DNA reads TGTGCCAGCAGCAGACAGGGGGCTTCCTACAATGAGCAGTTCTTC.

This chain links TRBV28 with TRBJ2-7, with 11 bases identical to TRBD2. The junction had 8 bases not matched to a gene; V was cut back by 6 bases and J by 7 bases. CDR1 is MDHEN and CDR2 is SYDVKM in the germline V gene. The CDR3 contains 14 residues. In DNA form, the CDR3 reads TGTGCCAGCAGAATAGCGGGAGGGGCTAGAGAGCAGTACTTC. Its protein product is CASRIAGGAREQYF.

The DNA for the CDR3 is TGCGCCAGCAGCCCTCGGCAGGGTGGGCACAATGAGCAGTTCTTC. This translates into CASSPRQGGHNEQFF. The J gene is TRBJ2-1, the V gene TRBV5-1; the D gene is possibly TRBD1 (5 bases). This CDR3 has 15 amino acids. Deletions cut 4 bases from V and 5 bases from J, with 16 bases between. The V gene's germline CDR1 is SGHRS and CDR2 YFSETQ.

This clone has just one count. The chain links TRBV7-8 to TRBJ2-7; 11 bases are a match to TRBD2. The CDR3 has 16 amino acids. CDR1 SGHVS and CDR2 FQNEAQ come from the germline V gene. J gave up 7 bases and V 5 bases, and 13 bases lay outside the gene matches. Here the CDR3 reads CASSAPRLAGYQEQYF. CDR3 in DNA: TGTGCCAGCAGCGCCCCCCGACTAGCGGGATATCAGGAGCAGTACTTC.

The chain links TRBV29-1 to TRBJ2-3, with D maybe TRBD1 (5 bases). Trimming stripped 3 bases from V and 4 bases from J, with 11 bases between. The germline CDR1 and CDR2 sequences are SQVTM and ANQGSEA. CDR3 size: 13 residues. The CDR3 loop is CSVEVQGPDTQYF. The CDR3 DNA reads TGCAGCGTTGAGGTGCAGGGTCCAGATACGCAGTATTTT.

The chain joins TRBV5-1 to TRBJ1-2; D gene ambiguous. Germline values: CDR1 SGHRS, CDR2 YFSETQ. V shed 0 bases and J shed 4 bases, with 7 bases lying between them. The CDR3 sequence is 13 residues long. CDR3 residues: CASSLDSSYGYTF. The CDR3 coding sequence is TGCGCCAGCAGCTTGGACAGTTCCTATGGCTACACCTTC. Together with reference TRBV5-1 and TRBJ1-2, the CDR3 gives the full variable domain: KAGVTQTPRYLIKTRGQQVTLSCSPISGHRSVSWYQQTPGQGLQFLFEYFSETQRNKGNFPGRFSGRQFSNSRSEMNVSTLELGDSALYLCASSLDSSYGYTFGSGTRLTVV.